The present T cell receptor (beta chain) was sequenced within a study of T cells after yellow fever vaccination. Germline lookup yields CDR1 SQVTM and CDR2 ANQGSEA. This CDR3 is 14 amino acids long. V was pared by 7 bases and J by 10 bases, with 14 bases of the junction left unmatched. About this clonotype itself: Its target is unknown.

MiXCR, run by TCRdb on the 5' RACE reads, gives a single entry per CDR3 protein. Of 450,000 to 550,000 distinct CDR3 sequences in the sample, roughly a fifth are singletons; the top ten hold approximately 15%. Study-level points and caveats: Abundant clonotypes from the bulk population could have been carried over as contaminants into FACS-sorted repertoires.

The gene calls are TRBV29-1 and TRBJ2-1, with 9 bases aligning to TRBD2. The sequencing used PBMCs, collected roughly 20 days after the first yellow fever vaccination. This receptor was identified in a young man who received the YFV17D yellow fever vaccine. CDR3 coding DNA: TGCAGCGCTCAAACCGGGACTAGCACAATAGAGCAGTTCTTC. Its protein product is CSAQTGTSTIEQFF.